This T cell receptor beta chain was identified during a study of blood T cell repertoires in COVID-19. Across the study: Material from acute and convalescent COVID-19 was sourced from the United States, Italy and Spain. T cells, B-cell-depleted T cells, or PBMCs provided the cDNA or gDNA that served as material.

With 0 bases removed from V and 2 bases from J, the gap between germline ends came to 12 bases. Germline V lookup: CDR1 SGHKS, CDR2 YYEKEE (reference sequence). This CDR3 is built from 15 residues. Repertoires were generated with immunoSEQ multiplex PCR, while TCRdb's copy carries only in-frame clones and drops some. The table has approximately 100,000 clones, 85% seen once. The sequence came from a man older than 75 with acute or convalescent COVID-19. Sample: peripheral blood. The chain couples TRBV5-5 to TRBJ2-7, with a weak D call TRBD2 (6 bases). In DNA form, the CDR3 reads TGTGCCAGCAGCTTGGTAGCGGCAGGAGCCTACGAGCAGTACTTC. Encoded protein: CASSLVAAGAYEQYF.